These 5 T cell receptor beta chains were all obtained from the same sample, sequenced in a study of identical twins. MiXCR was run by TCRdb on the 5' RACE reads, yielding one entry per CDR3 protein. The data contain approximately 890,000 distinct CDR3 sequences, 10% to 15% of them singletons. These records were also assigned to another study, of yellow fever vaccine responses in identical twins.

Sequencing was carried out using PBMCs. The origin of the receptors is a woman under 30 in good health.

V is TRBV20-1 and J is TRBJ2-1; D is unclear. This CDR3 spans 11 amino acids. The germline V and J ends were trimmed by 3 bases and 12 bases, with 12 bases remaining between them. Germline CDR1 reads DFQATT; CDR2 reads SNEGSKA (reference sequence). The CDR3 DNA follows: TGCAGTGCTAGTCCCAGCTCGGCGCAGTTCTTC. Translating it yields CSASPSSAQFF.

In this sample, this clonotype turned up a few times. The CDR3 protein is CASNSGGETQYF. The CDR3 bases are TGTGCCAGCAACAGCGGAGGGGAGACCCAGTACTTC. The gene calls are TRBV5-5 and TRBJ2-5, with a weak D call TRBD2 (6 bases). Germline CDR1 and CDR2: SGHKS and YYEKEE (reference sequence). V lost 6 bases, J lost 5 bases, and 11 bases lay in between. This CDR3 region has 12 residues.

V gene TRBV29-1 combines with J gene TRBJ2-1; possible D gene TRBD2, 5 bases. The CDR3 is 14 amino acids. The V gene lost 4 bases and the J gene lost 9 bases, with 19 bases spanning the gap. CDR1 is SQVTM and CDR2 is ANQGSEA in the germline V gene. The CDR3 DNA is TGCAGCGTTGTAACGGGAATCGCCCGGGGTGAGCAGTTCTTC. It specifies CSVVTGIARGEQFF.

The sample holds a few counts of this clonotype. The CDR3 is CSVDGGQETQYF. The CDR3, as DNA: TGCAGCGTTGATGGGGGCCAAGAGACCCAGTACTTC. The chain is built from TRBV29-1 and TRBJ2-5, with D perhaps TRBD1 or TRBD2 (5 bases each). This CDR3 has 12 residues. With 3 bases removed from V and 1 base from J, the gap between germline ends came to 6 bases. Germline-derived CDR1 and CDR2 are SQVTM and ANQGSEA.

The chain carries TRBV6-2 or TRBV6-3 and TRBJ2-3; D possibly corresponds to TRBD1 (8 bases). V lost 2 bases, J lost 3 bases, and 15 bases lay in between. This CDR3 contains 16 residues. Germline values: CDR1 MNHEY, CDR2 SVGEGT. The CDR3 DNA sequence: TGTGCCAGCAGTTACGGGGGGGACAGGCGGACAGATACGCAGTATTTT. It specifies CASSYGGDRRTDTQYF.